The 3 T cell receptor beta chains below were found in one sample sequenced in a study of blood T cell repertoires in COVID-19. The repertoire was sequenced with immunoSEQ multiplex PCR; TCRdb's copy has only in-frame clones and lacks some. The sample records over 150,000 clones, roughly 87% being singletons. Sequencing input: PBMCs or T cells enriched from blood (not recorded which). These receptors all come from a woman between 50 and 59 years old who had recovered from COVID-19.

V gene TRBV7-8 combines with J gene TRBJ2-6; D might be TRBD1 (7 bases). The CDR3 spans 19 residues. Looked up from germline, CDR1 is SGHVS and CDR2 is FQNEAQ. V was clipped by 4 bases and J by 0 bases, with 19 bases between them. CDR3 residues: CASSSGGWGQSSGANVLTF. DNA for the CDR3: TGTGCCAGCAGCTCTGGGGGGTGGGGACAGAGCTCTGGGGCCAACGTCCTGACTTTC.

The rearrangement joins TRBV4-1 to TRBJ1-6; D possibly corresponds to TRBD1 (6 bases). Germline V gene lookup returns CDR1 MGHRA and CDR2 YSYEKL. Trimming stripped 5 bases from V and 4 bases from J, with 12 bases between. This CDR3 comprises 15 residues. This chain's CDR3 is CASSEQGRYNSPLHF. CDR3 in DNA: TGCGCCAGCAGCGAACAGGGCCGATATAATTCACCCCTCCACTTT.

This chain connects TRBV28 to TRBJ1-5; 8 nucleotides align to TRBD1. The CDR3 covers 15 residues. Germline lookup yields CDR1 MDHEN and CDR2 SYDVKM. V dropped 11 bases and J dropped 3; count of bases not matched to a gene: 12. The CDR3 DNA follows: TGTGCCTCGCTCGCAGGGGGCAGTTACAATCAGCCCCAGCATTTT. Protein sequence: CASLAGGSYNQPQHF.